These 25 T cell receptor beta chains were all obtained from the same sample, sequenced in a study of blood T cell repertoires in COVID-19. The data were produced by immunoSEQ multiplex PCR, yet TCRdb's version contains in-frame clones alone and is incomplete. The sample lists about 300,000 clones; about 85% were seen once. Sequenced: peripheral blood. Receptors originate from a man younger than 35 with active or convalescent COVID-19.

In DNA form, the CDR3 reads TGTGCCAGCAGCCAAGGTCTAGCGAGGAACACCGGGGAGCTGTTTTTT. It translates to CASSQGLARNTGELFF. This chain links TRBV3-1 (or the pseudogene TRBV3-2) with TRBJ2-2, with a tentative D call TRBD2 (6 bases). CDR3 length: 16 amino acids. Germline V gene lookup returns CDR1 LGHDT and CDR2 YNNKEL (reference sequence). V lost 1 base, J lost 1 base, and 10 bases lay in between.

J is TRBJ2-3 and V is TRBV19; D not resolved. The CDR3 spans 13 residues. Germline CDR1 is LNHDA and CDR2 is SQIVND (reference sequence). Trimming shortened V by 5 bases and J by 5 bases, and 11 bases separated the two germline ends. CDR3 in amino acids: CASSPLTGDTQYF. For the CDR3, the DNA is TGTGCCAGTAGTCCGTTGACTGGAGATACGCAGTATTTT.

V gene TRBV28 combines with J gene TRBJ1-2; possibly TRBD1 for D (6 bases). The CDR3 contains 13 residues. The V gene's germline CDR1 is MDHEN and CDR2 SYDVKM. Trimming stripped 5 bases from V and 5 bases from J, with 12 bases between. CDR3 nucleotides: TGTGCCAGCAGTGACAGGAACTTTTATGGCTACACCTTC. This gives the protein CASSDRNFYGYTF.

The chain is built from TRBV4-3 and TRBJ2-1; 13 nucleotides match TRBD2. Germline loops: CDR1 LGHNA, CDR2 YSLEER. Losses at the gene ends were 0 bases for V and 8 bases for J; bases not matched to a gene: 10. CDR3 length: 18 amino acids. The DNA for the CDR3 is TGCGCCAGCAGCCAAGACCCCACCGGGACTAGCGGGGACCATGAGCAGTTCTTC. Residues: CASSQDPTGTSGDHEQFF.

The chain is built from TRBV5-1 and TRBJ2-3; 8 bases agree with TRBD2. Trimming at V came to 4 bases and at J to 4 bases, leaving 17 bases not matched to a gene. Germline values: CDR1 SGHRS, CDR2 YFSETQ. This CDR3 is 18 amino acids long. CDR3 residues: CASSTPLKTSEVADTQYF. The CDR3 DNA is TGCGCCAGCAGCACACCACTCAAGACTAGCGAAGTCGCAGATACGCAGTATTTT.

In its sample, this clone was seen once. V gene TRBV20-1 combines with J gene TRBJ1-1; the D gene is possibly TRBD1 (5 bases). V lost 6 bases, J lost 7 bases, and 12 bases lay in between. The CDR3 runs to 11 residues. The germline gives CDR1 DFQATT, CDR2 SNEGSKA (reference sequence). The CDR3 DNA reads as TGCAGTGCCCCCAGGGTCTTTGAAGCTTTCTTT. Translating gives CSAPRVFEAFF.

DNA of the CDR3: TGTGCCAGCAGCACAGCAGGGGGCGCGGAGACCCAGTACTTC. Protein product: CASSTAGGAETQYF. This chain uses TRBV7-9 with TRBJ2-5; 8 nucleotides line up with TRBD1. Germline V gene lookup returns CDR1 SEHNR and CDR2 FQNEAQ (reference sequence). The trim removed 5 bases at V and 5 bases at J, leaving 7 bases unmatched. The CDR3 covers 14 residues.

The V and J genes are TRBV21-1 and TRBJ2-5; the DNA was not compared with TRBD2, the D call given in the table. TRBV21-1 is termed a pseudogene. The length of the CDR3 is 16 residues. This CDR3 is CASSKVLAGGEETQYF. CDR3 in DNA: TGTGCCAGCAGCAAAGTACTAGCGGGGGGGGAAGAGACCCAGTACTTC.

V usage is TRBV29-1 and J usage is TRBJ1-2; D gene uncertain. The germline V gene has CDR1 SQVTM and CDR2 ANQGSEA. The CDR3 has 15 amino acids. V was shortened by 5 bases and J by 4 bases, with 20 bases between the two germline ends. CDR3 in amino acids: CSVTPRLVGTYGYTF. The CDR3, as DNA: TGCAGCGTTACCCCAAGACTAGTCGGCACCTATGGCTACACCTTC.

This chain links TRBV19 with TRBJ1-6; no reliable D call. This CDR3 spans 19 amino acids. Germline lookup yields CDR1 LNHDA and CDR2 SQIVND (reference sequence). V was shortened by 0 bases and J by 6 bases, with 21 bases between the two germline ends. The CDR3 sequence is CASSIDQTRRASGNSPLHF. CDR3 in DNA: TGTGCCAGTAGTATAGATCAAACTAGGCGGGCCAGCGGTAATTCACCCCTCCACTTT.

The CDR3 coding sequence is TGTGCCAGCAGTTACAATTTGTTGCGGGAGTCCTACAATGAGCAGTTCTTC. Translating gives CASSYNLLRESYNEQFF. This rearrangement joins TRBV6-2 or TRBV6-3 to TRBJ2-1; 7 positions match TRBD2. The CDR3 is 17 amino acids. Trimming at V came to 2 bases and at J to 1 base, leaving 8 bases not matched to a gene. Germline-derived CDR1 and CDR2 are MNHEY and SVGEGT.

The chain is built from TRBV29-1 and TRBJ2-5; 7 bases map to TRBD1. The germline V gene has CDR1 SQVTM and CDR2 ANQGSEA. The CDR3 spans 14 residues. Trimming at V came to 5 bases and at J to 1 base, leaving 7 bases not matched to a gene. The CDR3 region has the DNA TGCAGCGTTTGGGACAGAGTATTCCAAGAGACCCAGTACTTC. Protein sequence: CSVWDRVFQETQYF.

The chain's CDR3 is CASSFPGLAGGGGELFF. CDR3 sequence (DNA): TGTGCCAGCAGCTTCCCTGGACTAGCGGGAGGAGGCGGGGAGCTGTTTTTT. J is TRBJ2-2 and V is TRBV7-2; TRBD2 agrees at 14 bases. After removal of 3 bases from V and 7 bases from J, the junction contained 7 bases not matched to a gene. The CDR3 is 17 residues long. Germline values: CDR1 SGHTA, CDR2 FQGNSA. The variable domain in full, with the rest retrieved from reference TRBV7-2 and TRBJ2-2, is GAGVSQSPSNKVTEKGKDVELRCDPISGHTALYWYRQSLGQGLEFLIYFQGNSAPDKSGLPSDRFSAERTGGSVSTLTIQRTQQEDSAVYLCASSFPGLAGGGGELFFGEGSRLTVL.

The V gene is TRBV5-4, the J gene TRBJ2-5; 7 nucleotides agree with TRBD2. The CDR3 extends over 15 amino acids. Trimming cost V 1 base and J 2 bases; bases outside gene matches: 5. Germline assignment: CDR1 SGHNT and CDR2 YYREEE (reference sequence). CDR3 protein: CASSLRNSGQETQYF. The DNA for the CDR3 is TGTGCCAGCAGCTTGCGGAATAGCGGGCAAGAGACCCAGTACTTC.

The CDR3 DNA follows: TGTGCCAGCAGCTTAGAAGGGACAGGCCCATCACCCCTCCACTTT. This translates into CASSLEGTGPSPLHF. The chain joins TRBV11-2 to TRBJ1-6, with 8 bases lining up with TRBD1. CDR3 length equals 15 residues. The V segment lost 0 bases and the J segment 10 bases; nucleotides outside the gene matches: 5. In germline, CDR1 is SGHAT, CDR2 FQNNGV.

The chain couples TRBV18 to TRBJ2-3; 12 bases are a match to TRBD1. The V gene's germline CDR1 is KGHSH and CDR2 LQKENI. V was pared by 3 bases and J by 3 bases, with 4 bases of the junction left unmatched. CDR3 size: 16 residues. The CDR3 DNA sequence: TGTGCCAGCTCACCCTGGGACAGGGGGCAAACAGATACGCAGTATTTT. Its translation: CASSPWDRGQTDTQYF.

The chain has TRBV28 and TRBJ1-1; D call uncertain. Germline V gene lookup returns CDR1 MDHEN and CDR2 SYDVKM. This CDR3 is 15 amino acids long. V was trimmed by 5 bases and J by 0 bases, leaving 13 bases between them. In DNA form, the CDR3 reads TGTGCCAGCAGTCCCCGGACTTTGCTGAACACTGAAGCTTTCTTT. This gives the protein CASSPRTLLNTEAFF.

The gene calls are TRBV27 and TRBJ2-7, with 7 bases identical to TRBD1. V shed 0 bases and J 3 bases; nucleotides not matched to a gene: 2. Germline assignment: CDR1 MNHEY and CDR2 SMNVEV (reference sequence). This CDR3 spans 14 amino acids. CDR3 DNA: TGTGCCAGCAGTTTATCGGGACAGCTCTACGAGCAGTACTTC. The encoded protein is CASSLSGQLYEQYF.

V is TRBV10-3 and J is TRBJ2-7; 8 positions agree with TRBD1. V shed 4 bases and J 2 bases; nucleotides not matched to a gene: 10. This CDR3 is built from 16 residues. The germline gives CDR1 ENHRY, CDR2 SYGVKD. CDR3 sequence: CAISVTLDRATYEQYF. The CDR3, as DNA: TGTGCCATCAGTGTGACCCTGGACAGGGCAACCTACGAGCAGTACTTC.

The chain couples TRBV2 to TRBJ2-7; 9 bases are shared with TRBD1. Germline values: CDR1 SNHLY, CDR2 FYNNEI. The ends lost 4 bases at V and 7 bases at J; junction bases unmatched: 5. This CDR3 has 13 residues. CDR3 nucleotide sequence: TGTGCCAGCAGTGTGGGGACAGGGAGGGAGCAGTACTTC. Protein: CASSVGTGREQYF.

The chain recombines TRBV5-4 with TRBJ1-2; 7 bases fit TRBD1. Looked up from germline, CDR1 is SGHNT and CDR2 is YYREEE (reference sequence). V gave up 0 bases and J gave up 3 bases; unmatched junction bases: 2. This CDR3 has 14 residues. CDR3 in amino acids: CASSLGQGDYGYTF. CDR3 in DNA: TGTGCCAGCAGCTTGGGTCAGGGGGACTATGGCTACACCTTC.

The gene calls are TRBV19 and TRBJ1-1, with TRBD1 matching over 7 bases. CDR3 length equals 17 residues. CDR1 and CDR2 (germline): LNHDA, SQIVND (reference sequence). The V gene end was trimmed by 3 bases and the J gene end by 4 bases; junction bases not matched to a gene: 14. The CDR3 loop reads CASSIGPGDSFSTEAFF. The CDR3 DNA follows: TGTGCCAGTAGTATTGGGCCCGGGGACAGTTTCTCCACTGAAGCTTTCTTT. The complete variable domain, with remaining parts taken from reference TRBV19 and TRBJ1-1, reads DGGITQSPKYLFRKEGQNVTLSCEQNLNHDAMYWYRQDPGQGLRLIYYSQIVNDFQKGDIAEGYSVSREKKESFPLTVTSAQKNPTAFYLCASSIGPGDSFSTEAFFGQGTRLTVV.

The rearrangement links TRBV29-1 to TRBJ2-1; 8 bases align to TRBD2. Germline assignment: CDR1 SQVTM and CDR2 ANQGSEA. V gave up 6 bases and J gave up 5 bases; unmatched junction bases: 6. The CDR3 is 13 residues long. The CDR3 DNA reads TGCAGCGTCAAGCGGGAGAACGACAATGAGCAGTTCTTC. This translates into CSVKRENDNEQFF.

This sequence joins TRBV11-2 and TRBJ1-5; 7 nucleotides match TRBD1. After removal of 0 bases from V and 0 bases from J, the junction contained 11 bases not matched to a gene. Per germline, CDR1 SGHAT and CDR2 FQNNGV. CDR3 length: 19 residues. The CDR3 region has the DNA TGTGCCAGCAGCTTAGATCTTGGGCCGGGACAGAATAGCAATCAGCCCCAGCATTTT. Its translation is CASSLDLGPGQNSNQPQHF.

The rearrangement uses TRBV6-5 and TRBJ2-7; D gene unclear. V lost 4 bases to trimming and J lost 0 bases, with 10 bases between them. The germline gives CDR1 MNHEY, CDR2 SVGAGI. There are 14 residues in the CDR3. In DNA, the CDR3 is TGTGCCAGCAGTTGGGCAGAAAGCTCCTACGAGCAGTACTTC. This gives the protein CASSWAESSYEQYF.